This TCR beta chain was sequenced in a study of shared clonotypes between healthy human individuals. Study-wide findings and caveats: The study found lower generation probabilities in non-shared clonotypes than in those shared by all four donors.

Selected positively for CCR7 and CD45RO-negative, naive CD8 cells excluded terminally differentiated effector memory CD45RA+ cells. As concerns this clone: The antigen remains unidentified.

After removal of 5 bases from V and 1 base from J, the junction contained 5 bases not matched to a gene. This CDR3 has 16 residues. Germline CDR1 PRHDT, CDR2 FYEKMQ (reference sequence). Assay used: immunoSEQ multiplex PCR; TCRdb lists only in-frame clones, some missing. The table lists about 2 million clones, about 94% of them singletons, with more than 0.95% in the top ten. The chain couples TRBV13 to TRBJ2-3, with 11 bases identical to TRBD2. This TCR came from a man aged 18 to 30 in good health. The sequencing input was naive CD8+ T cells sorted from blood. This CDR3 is CASSEELAGGTDTQYF. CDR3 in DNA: TGTGCCAGCAGCGAAGAACTAGCGGGAGGCACAGATACGCAGTATTTT.